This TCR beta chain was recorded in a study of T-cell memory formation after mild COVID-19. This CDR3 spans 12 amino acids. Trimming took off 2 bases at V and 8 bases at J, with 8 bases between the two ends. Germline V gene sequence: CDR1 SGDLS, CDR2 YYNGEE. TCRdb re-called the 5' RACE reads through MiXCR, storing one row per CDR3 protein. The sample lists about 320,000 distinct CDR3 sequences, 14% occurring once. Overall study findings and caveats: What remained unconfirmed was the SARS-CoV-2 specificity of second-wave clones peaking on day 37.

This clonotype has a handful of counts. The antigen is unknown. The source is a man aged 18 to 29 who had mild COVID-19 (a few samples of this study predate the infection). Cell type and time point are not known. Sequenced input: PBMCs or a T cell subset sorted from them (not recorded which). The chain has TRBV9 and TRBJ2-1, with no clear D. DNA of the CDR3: TGTGCCAGCAGCGTCGGAGAGGATGAGCAGTTCTTC. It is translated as CASSVGEDEQFF.